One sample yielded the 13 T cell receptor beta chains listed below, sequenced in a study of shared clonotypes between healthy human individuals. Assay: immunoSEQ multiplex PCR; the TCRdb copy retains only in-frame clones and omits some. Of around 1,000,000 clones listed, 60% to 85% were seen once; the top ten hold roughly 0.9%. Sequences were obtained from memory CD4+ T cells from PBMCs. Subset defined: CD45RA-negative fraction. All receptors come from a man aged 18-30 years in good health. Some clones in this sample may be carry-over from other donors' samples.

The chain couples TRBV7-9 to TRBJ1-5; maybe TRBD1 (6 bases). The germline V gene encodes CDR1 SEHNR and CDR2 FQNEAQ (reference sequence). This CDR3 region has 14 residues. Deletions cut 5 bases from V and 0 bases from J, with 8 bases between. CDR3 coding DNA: TGTGCCAGCAGCAGGACAGTTAGCAATCAGCCCCAGCATTTT. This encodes CASSRTVSNQPQHF.

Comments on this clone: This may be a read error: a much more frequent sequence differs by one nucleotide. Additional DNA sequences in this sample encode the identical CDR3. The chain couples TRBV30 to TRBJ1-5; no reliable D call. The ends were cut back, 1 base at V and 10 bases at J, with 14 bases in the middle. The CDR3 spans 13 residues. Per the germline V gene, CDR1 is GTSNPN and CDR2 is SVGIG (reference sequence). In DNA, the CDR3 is TGTGCCTGGAGTGGTAGCAGTTTAGCACCCCAGCATTTT. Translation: CAWSGSSLAPQHF.

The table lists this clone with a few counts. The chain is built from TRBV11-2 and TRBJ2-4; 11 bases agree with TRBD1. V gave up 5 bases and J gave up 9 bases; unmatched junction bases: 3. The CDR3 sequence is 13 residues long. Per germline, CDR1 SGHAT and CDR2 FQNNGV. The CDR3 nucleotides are TGTGCCAGCAGCCCCGGGACAGGGGGCATTCAGTACTTC. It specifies CASSPGTGGIQYF.

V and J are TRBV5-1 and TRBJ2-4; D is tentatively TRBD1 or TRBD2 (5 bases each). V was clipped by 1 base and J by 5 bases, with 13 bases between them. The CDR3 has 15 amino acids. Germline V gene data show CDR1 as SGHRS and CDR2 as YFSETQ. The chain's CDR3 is CASSLSGTSENIQYF. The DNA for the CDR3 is TGCGCCAGCAGCTTGAGTGGGACCTCCGAAAACATTCAGTACTTC.

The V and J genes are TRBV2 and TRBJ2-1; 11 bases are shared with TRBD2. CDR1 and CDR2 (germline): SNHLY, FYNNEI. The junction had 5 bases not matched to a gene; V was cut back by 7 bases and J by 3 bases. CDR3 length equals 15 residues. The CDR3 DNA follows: TGTGCCAGCACCCGCACTAGCGGGAGCTACAATGAGCAGTTCTTC. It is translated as CASTRTSGSYNEQFF.

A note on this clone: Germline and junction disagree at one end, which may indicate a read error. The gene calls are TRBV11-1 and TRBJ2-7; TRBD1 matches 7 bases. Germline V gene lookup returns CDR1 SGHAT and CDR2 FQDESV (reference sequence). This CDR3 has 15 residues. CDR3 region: CASSLEVGRGYEQHF. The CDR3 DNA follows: TGTGCCAGCAGCTTAGAAGTGGGCAGGGGGTACGAGCAGCACTTC.

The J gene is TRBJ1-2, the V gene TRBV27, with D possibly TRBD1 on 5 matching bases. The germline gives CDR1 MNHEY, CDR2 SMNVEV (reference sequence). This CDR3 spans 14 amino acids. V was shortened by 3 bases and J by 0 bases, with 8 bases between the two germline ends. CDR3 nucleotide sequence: TGTGCCAGCAGTTTCGACAGTTCTAACTATGGCTACACCTTC. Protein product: CASSFDSSNYGYTF.

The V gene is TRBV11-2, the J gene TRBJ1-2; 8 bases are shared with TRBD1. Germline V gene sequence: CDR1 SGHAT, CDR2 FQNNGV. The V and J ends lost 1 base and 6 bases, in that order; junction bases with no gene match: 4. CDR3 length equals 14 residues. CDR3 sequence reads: CASSLGTGINGYTF. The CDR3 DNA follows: TGTGCCAGCAGCTTAGGGACAGGGATCAATGGCTACACCTTC.

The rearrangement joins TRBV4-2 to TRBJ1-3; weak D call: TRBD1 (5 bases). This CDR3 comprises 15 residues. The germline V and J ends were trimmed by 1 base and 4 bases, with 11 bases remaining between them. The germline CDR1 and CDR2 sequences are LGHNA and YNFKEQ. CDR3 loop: CASSQGVAGGNTIYF. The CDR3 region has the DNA TGTGCCAGCAGCCAAGGGGTGGCAGGGGGAAACACCATATATTTT.

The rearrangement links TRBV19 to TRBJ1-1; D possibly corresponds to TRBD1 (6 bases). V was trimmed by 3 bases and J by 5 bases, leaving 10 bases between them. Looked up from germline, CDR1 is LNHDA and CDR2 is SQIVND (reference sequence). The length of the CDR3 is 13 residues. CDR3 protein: CASSIRQGTEAFF. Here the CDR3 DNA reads TGTGCCAGTAGTATTCGGCAGGGGACTGAAGCTTTCTTT.

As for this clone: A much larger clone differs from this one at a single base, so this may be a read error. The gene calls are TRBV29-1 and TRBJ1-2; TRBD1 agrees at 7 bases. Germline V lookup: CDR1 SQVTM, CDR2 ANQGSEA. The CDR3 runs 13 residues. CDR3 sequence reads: CSVRQGENYGHTF. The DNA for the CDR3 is TGCAGCGTGAGACAGGGAGAAAACTATGGCCACACCTTC.

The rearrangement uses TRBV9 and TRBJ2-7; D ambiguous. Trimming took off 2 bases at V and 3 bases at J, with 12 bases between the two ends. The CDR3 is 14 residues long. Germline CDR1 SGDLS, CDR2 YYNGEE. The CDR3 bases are TGTGCCAGCAGCGTCGAAAGTTTTGGCTACGAGCAGTACTTC. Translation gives CASSVESFGYEQYF.

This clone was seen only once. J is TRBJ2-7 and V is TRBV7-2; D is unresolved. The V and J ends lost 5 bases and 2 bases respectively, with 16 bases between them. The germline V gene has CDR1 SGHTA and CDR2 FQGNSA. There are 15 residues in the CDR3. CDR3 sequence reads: CASSPLTVSPYEQYF. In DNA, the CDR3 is TGTGCCAGCAGCCCTCTGACGGTTAGCCCCTACGAGCAGTACTTC.